This T cell receptor beta chain was sequenced in a study of blood T cell repertoires in COVID-19. Study context: The samples span acute and convalescent COVID-19 from the United States, Italy and Spain.

Seattle patients were enrolled while actively infected and followed longitudinally. In the original processing: Reference gene primer amplification gave estimated nucleated cell counts. Produced via immunoSEQ multiplex PCR; TCRdb's table is partial and in-frame only. V, J and clone size are those of that table, while D and trimming were read from the DNA. The table shows around 300,000 clones, with under 90% occurring only once. This clone was recorded once. The CDR3 is 15 residues long. The germline gives CDR1 SGHRS, CDR2 YFSETQ. The J segment lost 4 bases and the V segment lost 4 bases, leaving 5 bases of the junction unmatched.

The sequence derives from a woman under 40 with COVID-19, enrolled during active disease. The material sequenced was peripheral blood. This rearrangement joins TRBV5-1 to TRBJ1-1, with TRBD1 matching over 12 bases. The CDR3 DNA sequence: TGCGCCAGCAGCCCGGGACAGGGGGCGCGCACTGAAGCTTTCTTT. It codes for CASSPGQGARTEAFF.